This T cell receptor beta chain derives from a study of cytomegalovirus exposure and HLA in healthy donors. Study information: An earlier analysis found roughly 100 million unique TCR beta sequences from approximately 170 million T cells.

The PCR made use of 60 Vbeta and 13 Jbeta primers. Assay: immunoSEQ multiplex PCR; the TCRdb copy retains only in-frame clones and omits some. This table has 60,000 to 75,000 clones, 72% appearing once. Trimming removed 0 bases at V and 4 bases at J, with 7 bases between. The CDR3 sequence is 13 residues long. Germline CDR1 SGHDT, CDR2 YYEEEE. It was healthy bone marrow donors who served as donors. The chain is built from TRBV5-6 and TRBJ1-2; D not certain. The sequenced sample was PBMCs. This sequence originates from a middle-aged woman in good health and CMV-seropositive. The CDR3 DNA reads TGTGCCAGCAGCTTGGCCAACAGCTATGGCTACACCTTC. As protein: CASSLANSYGYTF.